This TCR beta chain came from a study of control samples from healthy donors and cancer patients. Per germline, CDR1 SGHTA and CDR2 FQGNSA. The CDR3 extends over 14 amino acids. V was cut by 3 bases and J by 4 bases, with 10 bases left in between. Sequenced by immunoSEQ multiplex PCR; TCRdb stores in-frame clones only, minus some. Of 150,000 to 200,000 clones listed, about nine tenths are singletons. The chain combines TRBV7-2 with TRBJ1-5; D ambiguous. The TCR comes from a woman in her twenties or thirties in good health. Sequencing was carried out using blood. Written as DNA, the CDR3 is TGTGCCAGCAGCTTCGGATCCCAGAATCAGCCCCAGCATTTT. Residues: CASSFGSQNQPQHF.